The T cell receptor (beta chain) under discussion was sequenced for a study of low-dose radiotherapy and immunotherapy resistance in tumors (dated by TCRdb to the early 2020s). In the study overall: Cohort 1 received 0.5 Gy per fraction every 2 weeks, with a prescribed total PTV dose of 6.5 Gy. Patients in Cohort 2 were given 1 Gy per fraction every two weeks, for a total of 13 Gy across 26 weeks. Patients were given nivolumab as a 240 mg flat dose every two weeks and ipilimumab at 1 mg/kg every six weeks, with both drugs delivered intravenously. Every two weeks, patients got intravenous cyclophosphamide at 200 mg/m2, given one day ahead of each radiation and immunotherapy administration. Patients took aspirin 300 mg orally once daily for four cycles, starting on cycle 1 day 1. The trial did not randomize participants into treatment groups. Eight patients were included in the translational analysis: three from the first dose cohort and the first five from the second dose cohort.

The time point label, as the study defines it: after trial treatment. What the treatment or condition label conveys for this sample: LDRT plus nivolumab, ipilimumab, low-dose cyclophosphamide and aspirin (RACIN trial). The donors took part in RACIN, a single-arm, phase I, dose-escalation trial that combined nivolumab, ipilimumab, aspirin, low-dose cyclophosphamide and low-dose radiotherapy. Patients with advanced, TIL-negative solid tumors were considered eligible. The sequencer listed for this sample is Illumina HiSeq 2500. First-strand cDNA was synthesized with Superscript III and a set of TRAV- and TRBV-specific primers, covering both TCRalpha and TCRbeta chains. TCRs were amplified with Phusion for 20 to 25 PCR cycles using a constant-region primer together with the adapter attached to the V primers. Amplification of the isolated mRNA was done with the MessageAmp II aRNA Amplification Kit, which involved an approximately 15-hour in vitro transcription at 37 degrees C. The Dynabeads mRNA DIRECT Purification Kit was used to isolate mRNA for TCR sequencing. A second approximately 25-cycle Phusion PCR added indexed Illumina adapters, and products were purified with AMPure XP beads. Per the source publication's procedure: Using custom Perl scripts, TCR sequences that encoded the same protein were pooled, out-of-frame sequences were dropped, and the abundance of each clonotype was calculated. TCR sequences supported by only a single read were excluded from analysis. Among the metrics used to describe the repertoires were Shannon entropy, Gini index, clonality, richness, and the frequency of TCRs shared between repertoires. TCRdb reran the public reads through fastp at Q25 and MiXCR, keeping productive beta chains. A single entry per CDR3 protein holds the most common genes and DNA from its merged rows. The authors' filters were not applied to this entry. The sample table records roughly 90,000 distinct CDR3 sequences; less than 25% of these occur just once. The top ten hold over 10% of the sample.

To note about this clonotype: The specificity of this receptor is unknown. No quality values exist for individual bases; no much larger clone is one base distant.

The sequencing used PBMCs, collected after low-dose radiotherapy plus immunotherapy. The source is a female donor with ovarian cancer.

This receptor carries the CDR3 CASSENGTPQLGYGYTF. The nucleotide sequence is given as TGTGCCAGCAGCGAAAACGGGACCCCTCAATTAGGCTATGGCTACACCTTC. The chain is assembled from TRBV5-6 and TRBJ1-2; D gene: possibly TRBD1, on 5 matching bases. Trimming removed 4 bases from V and 4 bases from J, leaving 23 bases between the germline ends. CDR1 and CDR2 are read off the germline V gene as SGHDT and YYEEEE. Taken from cysteine to phenylalanine, the CDR3 has 17 residues. Only CDR3 DNA is held: 51 bases, read in frame from base 1.